This TCR beta chain came from a study of monozygotic twins with inflammatory bowel disease. The CDR3 has 16 residues. The germline V gene encodes CDR1 SGHAT and CDR2 FQNNGV. The unique tags termed UMIs, each holding a 6-nucleotide sample barcode, were added by means of template switching. TCRdb reprocessed the 5' RACE reads and stores each CDR3 protein as one record, lacking DNA. This listing includes over 350,000 distinct CDR3 sequences. The gene calls are TRBV11-2 and TRBJ1-1; TCRdb returns TRBD1, unconfirmable since there is no DNA. The sample taken for sequencing was blood. The TCR originated in a human donor with ulcerative colitis or Crohn's disease, or a healthy co-twin of an affected twin (not recorded which). The CDR3 sequence is CASSFPLLGGGTEAFF. The full variable domain, completed using reference TRBV11-2 and TRBJ1-1, is EAGVAQSPRYKIIEKRQSVAFWCNPISGHATLYWYQQILGQGPKLLIQFQNNGVVDDSQLPKDRFSAERLKGVDSTLKIQPAKLEDSAVYLCASSFPLLGGGTEAFFGQGTRLTVV.